The 11 T cell receptor beta chains below were found in one sample sequenced in a study of OX40 agonist ivuxolimab in advanced cancers. Clones were read by immunoSEQ multiplex PCR, and TCRdb kept only the in-frame ones, dropping some. This table holds 90,000 to 130,000 clones, approximately 89% found once. The sample was CD4+ or CD8+ T cells sorted from blood, taken in a trial of the OX40 agonist ivuxolimab. Receptor source: an adult with an advanced solid tumor such as melanoma, head and neck, liver or kidney cancer.

The gene calls are TRBV7-9 and TRBJ2-7; 8 bases are a match to TRBD1. CDR1 and CDR2 from the germline V gene are SEHNR and FQNEAQ (reference sequence). V gave up 0 bases and J gave up 4 bases; unmatched junction bases: 5. The CDR3 loop spans 15 amino acids. The CDR3 coding sequence is TGTGCCAGCAGCTTAGCGTACAGGGGGAGGTACGAGCAGTACTTC. It translates to CASSLAYRGRYEQYF.

The gene calls are TRBV15 and TRBJ1-2, with 8 positions matching TRBD1. CDR1 and CDR2 from the germline V gene are LNHNV and YYDKDF (reference sequence). Trimming removed 4 bases from V and 4 bases from J; junction bases left unmatched: 8. The CDR3 length is 15 residues. CDR3 coding DNA: TGTGCCACCAGCAACCTGACAGGGGATGTCTATGGCTACACCTTC. Translated: CATSNLTGDVYGYTF.

The chain recombines TRBV29-1 with TRBJ2-7; D unclear. Trimming stripped 0 bases from V and 6 bases from J, with 9 bases between. CDR3 size: 12 residues. Germline CDR1 reads SQVTM; CDR2 reads ANQGSEA. The CDR3 DNA reads as TGCAGCGTTGAAGAGCGCTTTGGCGAGCAGTACTTC. Translated, it gives CSVEERFGEQYF.

This rearrangement joins TRBV14 to TRBJ2-7; 7 bases map to TRBD2. Germline lookup yields CDR1 SGHDN and CDR2 FVKESK. The CDR3 loop spans 14 amino acids. Unmatched junction bases numbered 6, after V lost 0 bases and J lost 7 bases. The chain's CDR3 is CASSQEAGVGEQYF. The CDR3 DNA follows: TGTGCCAGCAGCCAAGAGGCGGGAGTGGGAGAGCAGTACTTC.

This clone has a count of ten or more. This sequence joins TRBV10-3 and TRBJ1-5, with D uncertain. Trimming took off 0 bases at V and 4 bases at J, with 4 bases between the two ends. Germline V gene data show CDR1 as ENHRY and CDR2 as SYGVKD. The CDR3 extends over 13 amino acids. CDR3 DNA: TGTGCCATCAGTGAGTCAGTAAATCAGCCCCAGCATTTT. Translating it yields CAISESVNQPQHF.

About this clone: At one end the junction does not follow the germline gene, possibly because of a read error. The CDR3 bases are TGTGCTAGCAGCTTCAGAGAAGGGTGGCAAGAGACCCAGTACTTC. It specifies CASSFREGWQETQYF. The rearrangement uses TRBV7-7 and TRBJ2-5, with D unresolved. The CDR3 is 15 residues long. From germline, CDR1 is SSHAT and CDR2 FNYEAQ (reference sequence).

This clone came up a few times. The chain has TRBV30 and TRBJ1-2; D call uncertain. From germline, CDR1 is GTSNPN and CDR2 SVGIG (reference sequence). This CDR3 is built from 13 residues. V lost 0 bases to trimming and J lost 8 bases, with 13 bases between them. CDR3 DNA: TGTGCCTGGAGTGTAGAAGGGATAGGAGGCTACACCTTC. This codes for CAWSVEGIGGYTF.

The chain combines TRBV7-2 with TRBJ2-7, with TRBD1 matching 9 bases. The V and J ends lost 3 bases and 5 bases, in that order; junction bases with no gene match: 5. CDR1 and CDR2 (germline): SGHTA, FQGNSA. This CDR3 region has 14 residues. The CDR3: CASSFRTGADEQYF. CDR3 in DNA: TGTGCCAGCAGCTTCAGGACAGGGGCGGACGAGCAGTACTTC.

The chain is built from TRBV7-2 and TRBJ2-3, with 8 bases aligning to TRBD2. Unmatched junction bases numbered 7, after V lost 2 bases and J lost 3 bases. CDR1 and CDR2 from the germline V gene are SGHTA and FQGNSA. CDR3 length: 16 residues. The CDR3 spells CASSLPSGSNTDTQYF. The CDR3 bases are TGTGCCAGCAGCTTACCCAGCGGGAGTAATACAGATACGCAGTATTTT. Using reference TRBV7-2 and TRBJ2-3 for the parts outside the CDR3, the full variable domain is GAGVSQSPSNKVTEKGKDVELRCDPISGHTALYWYRQSLGQGLEFLIYFQGNSAPDKSGLPSDRFSAERTGGSVSTLTIQRTQQEDSAVYLCASSLPSGSNTDTQYFGPGTRLTVL.

The chain couples TRBV4-1 to TRBJ2-1, with 12 bases identical to TRBD2. Unmatched junction bases numbered 4, after V lost 1 base and J lost 9 bases. The germline V gene encodes CDR1 MGHRA and CDR2 YSYEKL. The CDR3 loop spans 15 amino acids. CDR3 amino acids: CASSQGLAGVFEQFF. The CDR3 bases are TGCGCCAGCAGCCAAGGACTAGCGGGAGTGTTTGAGCAGTTCTTC.

V and J are TRBV5-1 and TRBJ2-1, with a weak D call TRBD1 (6 bases). Trimming removed 3 bases from V and 6 bases from J, with 13 bases in between. There are 14 residues in the CDR3. Germline CDR1 and CDR2: SGHRS and YFSETQ. CDR3 loop: CASSWVQGTNEQFF. The CDR3 DNA reads as TGCGCCAGCAGCTGGGTCCAGGGGACCAATGAGCAGTTCTTC.